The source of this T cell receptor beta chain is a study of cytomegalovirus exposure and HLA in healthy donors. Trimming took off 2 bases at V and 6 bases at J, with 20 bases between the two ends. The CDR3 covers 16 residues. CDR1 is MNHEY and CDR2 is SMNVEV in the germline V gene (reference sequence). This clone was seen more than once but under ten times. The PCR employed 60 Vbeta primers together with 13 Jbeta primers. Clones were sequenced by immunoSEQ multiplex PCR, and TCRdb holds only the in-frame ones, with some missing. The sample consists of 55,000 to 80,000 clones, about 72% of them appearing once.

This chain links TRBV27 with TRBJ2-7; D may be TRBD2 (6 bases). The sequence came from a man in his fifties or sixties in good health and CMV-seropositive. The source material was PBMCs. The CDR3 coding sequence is TGTGCCAGCAGTTTAGAGAAGCGGGCCCGCGGCGGCGAGCAGTACTTC. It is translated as CASSLEKRARGGEQYF.